This is a list of T cell receptor beta chains from one sample in a study of Graves' ophthalmopathy and Graves' hyperthyroidism. TCRdb fed the multiplex PCR reads into MiXCR, producing one record per CDR3 protein. The table has roughly 400,000 distinct CDR3 sequences, roughly 15% seen once. Sample: peripheral blood. These receptors were obtained from a woman aged 18-35 years with stable Graves' hyperthyroidism. Both conserved end residues are part of each CDR3. The D gene is left open where the match is weak. Clone size, where shown, is once, few, many, or a class for clones that have expanded.

CDR3,DNA,V,D,J,size
CSASKERGRNNEQFF,TGCAGTGCTAGTAAGGAGAGGGGGCGGAACAATGAGCAGTTCTTC,TRBV20-1,TRBD1,TRBJ2-1,many
CASNSFGGRVMIEAFF,TGTGCCAGCAACTCCTTTGGGGGCAGGGTAATGATTGAAGCTTTCTTT,TRBV6-1,-,TRBJ1-1,many
CAISEGPAQETQYF,TGTGCCATCAGTGAGGGACCGGCCCAAGAGACCCAGTACTTC,TRBV10-3,-,TRBJ2-5,many
CASSPQGLENIQYF,TGTGCCAGCAGTCCACAGGGTTTGGAAAACATTCAGTACTTC,TRBV6-2/TRBV6-3,-,TRBJ2-4,-
CASSPWDRGYEQYF,TGTGCCAGCAGCCCCTGGGACAGAGGCTACGAGCAGTACTTC,TRBV7-9,TRBD1,TRBJ2-7,many
CASSSGEIGQGDYEQYF,TGCGCCAGCAGCTCAGGAGAAATAGGACAGGGAGACTACGAGCAGTACTTC,TRBV5-1,TRBD1,TRBJ2-7,-
CASRLLAGGGNEQFF,TGTGCCAGTAGATTACTAGCGGGGGGAGGCAATGAGCAGTTCTTC,TRBV19,TRBD2,TRBJ2-1,-
CSADRGAEAFF,TGCAGCGCCGACAGGGGCGCTGAAGCTTTCTTT,TRBV29-1,TRBD1,TRBJ1-1,few
CASNNPGDIRMNTEAFF,TGTGCCAGCAACAATCCGGGAGATATACGCATGAACACTGAAGCTTTCTTT,TRBV5-6,-,TRBJ1-1,many
CASSGAGSDYEQYF,TGTGCCAGCAGTGGGGCAGGGTCCGACTACGAGCAGTACTTC,TRBV6-1,-,TRBJ2-7,many
CASRPDRGQPQHF,TGTGCCAGCAGGCCCGACAGGGGCCAGCCCCAGCATTTT,TRBV12-3/TRBV12-4,TRBD1,TRBJ1-5,many
CSARPDRVGNNSPLHF,TGCAGTGCCCGTCCCGACAGGGTGGGAAATAATTCACCCCTCCACTTT,TRBV20-1,TRBD1,TRBJ1-6,many
CASSLLPGGDSPLHF,TGTGCCAGCTCACTACTGCCAGGGGGTGATTCACCCCTCCACTTT,TRBV18,TRBD1,TRBJ1-6,-
CASHLNTEAFF,TGCGCCAGCCACCTGAACACTGAAGCTTTCTTT,TRBV5-1,-,TRBJ1-1,many
CASSLSNRGRPGYTF,TGTGCCAGCAGTTTATCGAACAGGGGGCGACCGGGCTACACCTTC,TRBV12-3/TRBV12-4,TRBD1,TRBJ1-2,many
CASKRGNYGYTF,TGTGCCAGCAAGAGAGGGAACTATGGCTACACCTTC,TRBV6-2/TRBV6-3,-,TRBJ1-2,-
CASSFRDRGGYTF,TGCGCCAGCAGCTTCCGGGACAGGGGAGGCTACACCTTC,TRBV5-1,TRBD1,TRBJ1-2,many
CASSLVGDEAFF,TGTGCCAGCAGTTTAGTAGGAGATGAAGCTTTCTTT,TRBV12-3/TRBV12-4,-,TRBJ1-1,many
CASSERVEDRRKNQPQHF,TGTGCCAGCAGTGAAAGGGTTGAGGACAGGAGAAAAAATCAGCCCCAGCATTTT,TRBV6-1,TRBD1,TRBJ1-5,many
CASRKPGQKYGYTF,TGTGCCAGCAGGAAACCGGGACAGAAATATGGCTACACCTTC,TRBV12-3/TRBV12-4,TRBD1,TRBJ1-2,many
CASSEWPQGYTF,TGTGCCAGCAGTGAATGGCCACAAGGCTACACCTTC,TRBV25-1,-,TRBJ1-2,many
CASSRQEETQYF,TGTGCCAGCAGCCGACAGGAAGAGACCCAGTACTTC,TRBV12-3/TRBV12-4,-,TRBJ2-5,-
CASSYFRDRSEAFF,TGTGCCAGCAGTTATTTCCGGGACAGGTCGGAAGCTTTCTTT,TRBV27,TRBD1,TRBJ1-1,many
CASSPGTGPSYEQYF,TGTGCCAGCAGCCCGGGGACAGGGCCCTCCTACGAGCAGTACTTC,TRBV6-2/TRBV6-3,TRBD1,TRBJ2-7,few
CASSLGDRSTDTQYF,TGCGCCAGCAGCTTGGGGGACAGGTCCACAGATACGCAGTATTTT,TRBV5-1,TRBD1,TRBJ2-3,many
CASSLDVRGGGYEQYF,TGTGCCAGCAGCTTGGATGTCAGGGGTGGAGGCTACGAGCAGTACTTC,TRBV5-6,-,TRBJ2-7,many
CASSKRTRDSYEFTEAFF,TGTGCCAGTAGTAAAAGAACCCGGGACAGTTATGAATTCACTGAAGCTTTCTTT,TRBV19,TRBD1,TRBJ1-1,many
CASSQDGSEGEQYF,TGTGCCAGCAGCCAAGATGGCAGCGAAGGCGAGCAGTACTTC,TRBV3-1,-,TRBJ2-7,few
CASSLQTGIHGNQPQHF,TGTGCCAGCAGCTTACAGACCGGAATTCACGGCAATCAGCCCCAGCATTTT,TRBV11-2,-,TRBJ1-5,many
CASRGGKGNTIYF,TGCGCCAGCAGAGGAGGGAAAGGGAACACCATATATTTT,TRBV4-1,-,TRBJ1-3,few
CASSLDTGPGGYTF,TGTGCCAGCAGCCTTGACACGGGGCCCGGGGGCTACACCTTC,TRBV7-9,-,TRBJ1-2,many
CSASRDSRIPYEQYF,TGCAGTGCTAGCCGGGACAGTCGGATCCCCTACGAGCAGTACTTC,TRBV20-1,TRBD1,TRBJ2-7,many
CASSLDQTGGDEQYF,TGTGCCAGCAGCTTAGACCAGACAGGGGGGGACGAGCAGTACTTC,TRBV11-3,TRBD1,TRBJ2-7,-
CASSPGSGDGYTF,TGTGCCAGCAGTCCCGGGAGTGGGGATGGCTACACCTTC,TRBV27,-,TRBJ1-2,many
CASTQGRYNSPLHF,TGTGCCAGCACACAGGGCCGCTATAATTCACCCCTCCACTTT,TRBV6-1,-,TRBJ1-6,many
CASSEFWAGGTNYGYTF,TGTGCCAGCAGTGAATTCTGGGCAGGGGGAACTAACTATGGCTACACCTTC,TRBV25-1,TRBD1,TRBJ1-2,many
CASRDNRVAETFF,TGTGCCAGCAGAGACAACAGGGTGGCGGAAACTTTCTTT,TRBV6-1,-,TRBJ1-1,many
CASSRRENTGELFF,TGTGCCAGCTCAAGGCGGGAGAACACCGGGGAGCTGTTTTTT,TRBV18,-,TRBJ2-2,once
CASSIPKGASGAPGELFF,TGTGCCAGCAGCATCCCCAAAGGGGCTAGCGGGGCACCGGGGGAGCTGTTTTTT,TRBV7-6,TRBD2,TRBJ2-2,-
CASSNIMNTEAFF,TGTGCCAGCAGTAACATAATGAACACTGAAGCTTTCTTT,TRBV27,-,TRBJ1-1,many
CASRIGGAEETQYF,TGTGCCAGCAGGATTGGCGGGGCGGAAGAGACCCAGTACTTC,TRBV6-1,-,TRBJ2-5,-
CASTKTGSPIVGGYTF,TGCGCCAGCACGAAGACAGGATCCCCTATTGTGGGGGGCTACACCTTC,TRBV5-1,-,TRBJ1-2,-
CASSYWIREQCF,TGTGCCAGCAGTTACTGGATCCGCGAGCAGTGCTTC,TRBV6-5,-,TRBJ2-7,-
CASSFGTLGGYTF,TGTGCCAGCAGCTTTGGGACACTGGGTGGCTACACCTTC,TRBV7-9,-,TRBJ1-2,many
CASSLEQAGMDEQYF,TGTGCCAGCAGCTTAGAACAGGCCGGGATGGACGAGCAGTACTTC,TRBV7-9,-,TRBJ2-7,-